This note documents a single T cell receptor (beta chain) sequence. The data stem from a study of T cells expressing NK-cell markers. For the study at large: Sorted CD3+CD56-NKG2C+, CD3+CD56+NKG2C+ and CD3+CD56+NKG2C- T cells supplied the TCR beta repertoires. The sequencing cohort of eight donors included seven HCMV-seropositive individuals and one seronegative individual.

This CDR3 contains 16 residues. Germline V gene lookup returns CDR1 LNHNV and CDR2 YYDKDF (reference sequence). TCRdb re-called the 5' RACE reads; one entry per CDR3 protein, DNA not given. The sample has about 110,000 distinct CDR3 sequences. Sequencing input: blood T cells: a sorted CD56 or NKG2C T cell subset, CD4+ or CD8+ T cells, or bulk PBMC T cells (not recorded which). The chain has TRBV15 and TRBJ2-1. The TCR originated in a woman aged 18 to 69 in good health. The CDR3: CATSRDRGSSYNEQFF.